This is a list of T cell receptor beta chains from one sample in a study of blood T cell repertoires in COVID-19. The repertoire was sequenced with immunoSEQ multiplex PCR; TCRdb's copy has only in-frame clones and lacks some. The table lists about 52,000 clones, around nine tenths of them singletons. The material sequenced was peripheral blood. The receptors stem from a man of 80 years or more with active or convalescent COVID-19. CDR3s include the opening cysteine and the closing phenylalanine or tryptophan. D genes are given only for firm matches. Size tells how often a clone was seen (once, few, many) or the class of an expanded clone, and some rows leave it out.

NA TRBJ2-5 TRBV18 NA TGTGCCAGCTCACTATCGACCGGAGGGGAGACCCAGTACTTC CASSLSTGGETQYF
NA TRBJ2-2 TRBV18 NA TGTGCCAGCTCACCAGCGATAGCCGGGGAGCTGTTTTTT CASSPAIAGELFF
TRBD1 TRBJ2-7 TRBV6-6 NA TGTGCCAGCAGTTCATCCGGGACAGGGGGCTTTGGGCAGTACTTC CASSSSGTGGFGQYF
NA TRBJ1-1 TRBV11-1 NA TGTGCCAGCAGCTTAGAAACTGCAAGGAACACTGAAGCTTTCTTT CASSLETARNTEAFF
NA TRBJ2-2 TRBV13 NA TGTGCCAGCAGCCCCGGCAGGGTCCCCGGGGAGCTGTTTTTT CASSPGRVPGELFF
NA TRBJ2-1 TRBV5-1 NA TGCGCCAGCAGCTTGGCCGGGGACACACCCAATGAGCAGTTCTTC CASSLAGDTPNEQFF
NA TRBJ2-7 TRBV5-1 NA TGCGCCAGCAGCCCGCCCGTTAGACACTACGAGCAGTACTTC CASSPPVRHYEQYF
NA TRBJ2-7 TRBV7-6 NA TGTGCCAGCAGCTTCGGACAGAACTCCTACGAGCAGTACTTC CASSFGQNSYEQYF
TRBD2 TRBJ2-7 TRBV5-1 NA TGCGCCAGCAGCATTTCCCGGGAGGCGCAGTACTTC CASSISREAQYF
TRBD1 TRBJ1-1 TRBV5-1 NA TGCGCCAGCAGCTCACAGGGGGGCTCTAACACTGAAGCTTTCTTT CASSSQGGSNTEAFF
NA TRBJ2-3 TRBV5-1 NA TGCGCCAGCAGGAACGTATGGGGCGCTTTGGATACGCAGTATTTT CASRNVWGALDTQYF
NA TRBJ1-1 TRBV7-8 NA TGTGCCAGCAGCTTAACGGAGTCCATGAACACTGAAGCTTTCTTT CASSLTESMNTEAFF
NA TRBJ1-6 TRBV18 NA TGTGCCAGCTCACCCGGACTTGGAGGTCATTCACCCCTCCACTTT CASSPGLGGHSPLHF
TRBD1 TRBJ2-7 TRBV18 NA TGTGCCAGCTCCCAGGGACAGGATCCCTCCTACGAGCAGTACTTC CASSQGQDPSYEQYF
TRBD1 TRBJ1-2 TRBV5-1 NA TGCGCCAGCAGCTTCAACGGACAGGGTCGATACACCTTC CASSFNGQGRYTF
NA TRBJ1-2 TRBV19 NA TGTGCCAGTACCGGCTGGAGGGCGGGTAACTATGGCTACACCTTC CASTGWRAGNYGYTF
NA TRBJ1-2 TRBV3-1/TRBV3-2 NA TGTGCCAGCAGCCAACTAGGCGGGGCGGACGGCTACACCTTC CASSQLGGADGYTF
TRBD1 TRBJ2-7 TRBV5-1 NA TGCGCCAGCAGCTTGGGACAGGGTGCCGAGCAGTACTTC CASSLGQGAEQYF
TRBD1 TRBJ1-4 TRBV5-1 NA TGCGCCAGCAGCTTACAGGGGTTTAATGAAAAACTGTTTTTT CASSLQGFNEKLFF
NA TRBJ1-4 TRBV10-3 NA TGTGCCATCCCACTTGTCCGGAGAGCTCTGTTTTTT CAIPLVRRALFF
NA TRBJ1-2 TRBV20-1 NA TGCAGTGCTAGTCAGGGTACGGGGGGAGGCTACACCTTC CSASQGTGGGYTF
NA TRBJ1-4 TRBV5-1 NA TGCGCCAGCAGCTTGAAGCTCCGGGGGACTTTCGATAATGAAAAACTGTTTTTT CASSLKLRGTFDNEKLFF
TRBD1 TRBJ1-3 TRBV28 NA TGTGCCAGCAGTTCCCTAAGGGGGCCGATAGGAAACACCATATATTTT CASSSLRGPIGNTIYF
TRBD1 TRBJ2-7 TRBV28 NA TGTGCCAGCAGTTCCTCTTACAGGGGGTGGTACTTC CASSSSYRGWYF
NA TRBJ2-2 TRBV2 NA TGTGCCAGCCGAGGGAACACCGGGGAGCTGTTTTTT CASRGNTGELFF
NA TRBJ1-1 TRBV5-6 NA TGTGCCAGCAGCTTTAGTCCCGGGGGAAACACTGAAGCTTTCTTT CASSFSPGGNTEAFF
TRBD1 TRBJ1-1 TRBV18 NA TGTGCCAGCTCCGGAACATCGGGACAGGGGGCCACTGAAGCTTTCTTT CASSGTSGQGATEAFF
NA TRBJ1-2 TRBV30 NA TGTGCCTGGAGCGTAACCAGACAGTTCGTAGGGTATGGCTACACCTTC CAWSVTRQFVGYGYTF
TRBD2 TRBJ2-3 TRBV9 once TGTGCCAGCAGCGTAGGGCTAGCGGGGGGGCTGGGAGGCACAGATACGCAGTATTTT CASSVGLAGGLGGTDTQYF
NA TRBJ2-3 TRBV10-3 NA TGTGCCATCAGTGACGTCGATTCGTCGTGGGGCTCGCAGTATTTT CAISDVDSSWGSQYF
TRBD1 TRBJ2-1 TRBV19 NA TGTGCCAGTAGTAGACCCGGGACAGGGTACAATGAGCAGTTCTTC CASSRPGTGYNEQFF
TRBD1 TRBJ2-7 TRBV7-8 NA TGTGCCAGCAGCCCAATCGCCGGGACAGAGAACTACGAGCAGTACTTC CASSPIAGTENYEQYF
TRBD1 TRBJ1-5 TRBV4-3 NA TGCGCCAGCAGCCAAGATATACAGGGGGGTCAGCCCCAGCATTTT CASSQDIQGGQPQHF
TRBD1 TRBJ2-1 TRBV6-6 NA TGTGCCAGCAGTCCACGACAGGGGGGCGCTTTGGGGGATGAGCAGTTCTTC CASSPRQGGALGDEQFF
NA TRBJ2-5 TRBV28 NA TGTGCCAGCAGTTTTCCGGGGTTAGAGACCCAGTACTTC CASSFPGLETQYF
NA TRBJ1-6 TRBV7-2 NA TGTGCCAGCAGCCTGGACAGATTTAATTCACCCCTCCACTTT CASSLDRFNSPLHF
NA TRBJ1-2 TRBV27 NA TGTGCCGCCAGTGGGGGCAGGAACGCTAACTATGGCTACACCTTC CAASGGRNANYGYTF
NA TRBJ1-1 TRBV7-2 NA TGTGCCAGCAGCTTAGTGCCCGAGTGGACTGAAGCTTTCTTT CASSLVPEWTEAFF
NA TRBJ2-3 TRBV7-3 NA TGTGCCAGCAGCTTAAACAGTGGAGATACGCAGTATTTT CASSLNSGDTQYF
NA TRBJ2-3 TRBV25-1 NA TGTGCCAGCAGTCTCAACCTCCAGGTGGATACGCAGTATTTT CASSLNLQVDTQYF
NA TRBJ2-5 TRBV21-1 NA TGTGCCAGCAGCAAAGAAGCGGGGGGGATCGAGACCCAGTACTTC CASSKEAGGIETQYF
NA TRBJ2-1 TRBV30 NA TGTGCCTGGATCAAACAGGGTAGCTCCTACAATGAGCAGTTCTTC CAWIKQGSSYNEQFF
TRBD2 TRBJ2-3 TRBV6-1 few TGTGCCAGCAGTGAATCGGGAGGGTGGATCCTTACTAGTAAGGATACGCAGTATTTT CASSESGGWILTSKDTQYF
NA TRBJ2-1 TRBV7-6 once TGTGCCAGCAGTCCTCCCGGTGTTAATGAGCAGTTCTTC CASSPPGVNEQFF
TRBD2 TRBJ2-2 TRBV7-2 NA TGTGCCAGCAGCTTAGCCTTTCTAGCGGGGGGGAACACCGGGGAGCTGTTTTTT CASSLAFLAGGNTGELFF
NA TRBJ1-4 TRBV6-1 NA TGTGCCAGCAGTGAAGTCAGGGCATACGAAAAACTGTTTTTT CASSEVRAYEKLFF
TRBD1 TRBJ1-2 TRBV13 NA TGTGCCAGCAGCTTAGAGGGACAGGGGAACTATGGCTACACCTTC CASSLEGQGNYGYTF
TRBD2 TRBJ2-1 TRBV3-1/TRBV3-2 NA TGTGCCAGCAGCCAAGGAATCGGGGGGGTTCACAATGAGCAGTTCTTC CASSQGIGGVHNEQFF